These 6 T cell receptor beta chains were all obtained from the same sample, sequenced in a study. From the reads, TCRdb called clonotypes with MiXCR, one entry per CDR3 protein. The sample has roughly 15,000 distinct CDR3 sequences; more than 30% are singletons. The material sequenced was blood. The receptors were sampled from a human donor.

In this sample, this clonotype is medium-sized. The rearrangement uses TRBV4-3 and TRBJ2-2; 7 bases fit TRBD2. The CDR3 sequence is 15 residues long. The ends lost 0 bases at V and 7 bases at J; junction bases unmatched: 5. Germline V gene sequence: CDR1 LGHNA, CDR2 YSLEER. CDR3 sequence (DNA): TGCGCCAGCAGCCAAGATCCCCCGGGAGGCGGGGAGCTGTTTTTT. This codes for CASSQDPPGGGELFF.

With respect to this clonotype: With a much larger clone just one base away, this may be a read error. V gene TRBV5-1 combines with J gene TRBJ1-4; D uncertain. CDR1 and CDR2 from the germline V gene are SGHRS and YFSETQ. The CDR3 contains 14 residues. Deletions cut 4 bases from V and 5 bases from J, with 12 bases between. The CDR3 sequence is CASSRGQRNEKLFF. In DNA, the CDR3 is TGCGCCAGCAGCCGGGGTCAGAGGAATGAAAAACTGTTTTTT.

Within the sample, this clonotype is medium-sized. The chain links TRBV18 to TRBJ2-3; D may be TRBD2 (6 bases). V lost 4 bases to trimming and J lost 2 bases, with 10 bases between them. Per the germline V gene, CDR1 is KGHSH and CDR2 is LQKENI. This CDR3 contains 14 residues. The CDR3 coding sequence is TGTGCCAGCTCACAGAGCGGGCTCACAGATACGCAGTATTTT. Protein: CASSQSGLTDTQYF.

This clonotype occurred a few times. This chain connects TRBV29-1 to TRBJ2-5; 8 nucleotides line up with TRBD1. The CDR3 consists of 13 residues. V was pared by 7 bases and J by 4 bases, with 8 bases of the junction left unmatched. From germline, CDR1 is SQVTM and CDR2 ANQGSEA. The CDR3 spells CSGQGAVGETQYF. The DNA of the CDR3 is TGCAGCGGCCAGGGGGCGGTAGGAGAGACCCAGTACTTC.

The chain uses TRBV4-3 and TRBJ2-7, with TRBD2 identical over 7 bases. The CDR3 consists of 15 residues. The trim removed 0 bases at V and 2 bases at J, leaving 4 bases unmatched. Germline CDR1 is LGHNA and CDR2 is YSLEER. For the CDR3, the DNA is TGCGCCAGCAGCCAAGATCGGCGGGAGACCTACGAGCAGTACTTC. Amino acid sequence: CASSQDRRETYEQYF.

The sample holds a few counts of this clonotype. A much larger clone lies a single base off, so this may be a read error. The chain uses TRBV30 and TRBJ2-7; no clear D. The germline CDR1 and CDR2 sequences are GTSNPN and SVGIG (reference sequence). This CDR3 contains 10 residues. The CDR3 reads CGAGRNEQYF. CDR3 sequence (DNA): TGTGGGGCAGGACGTAATGAGCAGTACTTC.